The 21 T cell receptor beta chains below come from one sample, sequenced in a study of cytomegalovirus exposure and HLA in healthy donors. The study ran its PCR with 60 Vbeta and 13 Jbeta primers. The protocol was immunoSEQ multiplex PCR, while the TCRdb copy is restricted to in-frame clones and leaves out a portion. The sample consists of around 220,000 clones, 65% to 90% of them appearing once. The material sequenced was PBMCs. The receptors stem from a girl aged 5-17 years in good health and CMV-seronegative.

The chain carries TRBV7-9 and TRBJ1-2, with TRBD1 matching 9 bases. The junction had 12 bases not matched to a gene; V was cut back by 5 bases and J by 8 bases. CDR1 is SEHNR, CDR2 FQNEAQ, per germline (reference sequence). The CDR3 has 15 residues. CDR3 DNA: TGTGCCAGCAGCGCCCGGGACAGGGAACTACGGGGCTACACCTTC. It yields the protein CASSARDRELRGYTF.

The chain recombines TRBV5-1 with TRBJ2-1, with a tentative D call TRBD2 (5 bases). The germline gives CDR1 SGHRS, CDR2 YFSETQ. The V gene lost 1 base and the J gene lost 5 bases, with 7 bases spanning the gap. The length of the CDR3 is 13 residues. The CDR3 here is CASSLRRNNEQFF. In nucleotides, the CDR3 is TGCGCCAGCAGCTTGCGGAGGAACAATGAGCAGTTCTTC.

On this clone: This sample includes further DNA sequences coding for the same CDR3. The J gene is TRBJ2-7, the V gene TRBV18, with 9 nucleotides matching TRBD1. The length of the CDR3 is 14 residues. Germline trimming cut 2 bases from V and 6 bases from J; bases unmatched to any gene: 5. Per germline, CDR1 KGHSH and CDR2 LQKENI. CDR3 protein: CASSPLDRGGEQYF. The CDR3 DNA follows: TGTGCCAGCTCACCATTAGACAGGGGGGGCGAGCAGTACTTC.

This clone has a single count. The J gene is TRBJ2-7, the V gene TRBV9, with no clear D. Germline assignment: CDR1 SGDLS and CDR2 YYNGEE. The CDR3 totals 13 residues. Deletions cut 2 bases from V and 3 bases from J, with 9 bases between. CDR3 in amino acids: CASSVSESYEQYF. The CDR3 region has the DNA TGTGCCAGCAGCGTGTCCGAGAGCTACGAGCAGTACTTC.

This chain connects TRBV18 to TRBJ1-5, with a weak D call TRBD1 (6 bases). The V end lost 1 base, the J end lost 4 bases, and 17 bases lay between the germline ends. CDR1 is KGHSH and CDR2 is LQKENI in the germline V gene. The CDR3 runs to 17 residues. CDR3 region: CASSPRQGMGPNQPQHF. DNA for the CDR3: TGTGCCAGCTCACCACGGCAGGGGATGGGGCCGAATCAGCCCCAGCATTTT.

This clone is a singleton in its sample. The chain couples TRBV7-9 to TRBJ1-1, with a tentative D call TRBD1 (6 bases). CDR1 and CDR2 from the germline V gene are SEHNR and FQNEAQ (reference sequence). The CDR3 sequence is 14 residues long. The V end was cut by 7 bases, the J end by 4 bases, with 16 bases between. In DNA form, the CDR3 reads TGTGCCAGCACATACGGGGGGGGCAGCACTGAAGCTTTCTTT. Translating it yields CASTYGGGSTEAFF.

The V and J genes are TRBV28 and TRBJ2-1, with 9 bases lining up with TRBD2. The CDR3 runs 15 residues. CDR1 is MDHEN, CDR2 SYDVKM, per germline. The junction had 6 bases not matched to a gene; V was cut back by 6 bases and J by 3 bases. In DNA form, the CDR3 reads TGTGCCAGCAGGCGAGCGGGAGGAATCTACAATGAGCAGTTCTTC. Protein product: CASRRAGGIYNEQFF.

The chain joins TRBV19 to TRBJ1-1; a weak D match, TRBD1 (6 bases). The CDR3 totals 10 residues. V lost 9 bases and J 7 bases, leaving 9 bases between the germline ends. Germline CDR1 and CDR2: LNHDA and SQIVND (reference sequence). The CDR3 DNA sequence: TGTGCCAGACAAGGGGGTGAAGCTTTCTTT. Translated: CARQGGEAFF.

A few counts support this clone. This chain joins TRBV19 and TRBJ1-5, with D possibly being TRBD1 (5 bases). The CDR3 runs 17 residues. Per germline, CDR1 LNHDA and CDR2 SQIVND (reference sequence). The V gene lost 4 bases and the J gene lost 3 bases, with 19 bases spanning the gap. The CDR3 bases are TGTGCCAGTAGTAAGGGGTCCAGGGTCGGCGACAATCAGCCCCAGCATTTT. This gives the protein CASSKGSRVGDNQPQHF.

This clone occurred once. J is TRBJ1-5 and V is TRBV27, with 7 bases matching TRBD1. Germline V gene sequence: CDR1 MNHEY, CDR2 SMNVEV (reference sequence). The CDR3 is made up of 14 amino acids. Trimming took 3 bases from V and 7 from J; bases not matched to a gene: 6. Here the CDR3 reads CASSLTGSGQPQHF. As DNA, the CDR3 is TGTGCCAGCAGTTTGACAGGGTCCGGACAGCCCCAGCATTTT.

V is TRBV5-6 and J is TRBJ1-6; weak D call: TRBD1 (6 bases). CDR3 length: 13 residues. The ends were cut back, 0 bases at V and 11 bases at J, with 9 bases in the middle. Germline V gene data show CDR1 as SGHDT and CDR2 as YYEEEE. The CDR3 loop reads CASSLDTGPPLHF. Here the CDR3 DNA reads TGTGCCAGCAGCTTGGATACAGGGCCACCCCTCCACTTT. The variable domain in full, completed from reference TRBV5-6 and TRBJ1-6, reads DAGVTQSPTHLIKTRGQQVTLRCSPKSGHDTVSWYQQALGQGPQFIFQYYEEEERQRGNFPDRFSGHQFPNYSSELNVNALLLGDSALYLCASSLDTGPPLHFGNGTRLTVT.

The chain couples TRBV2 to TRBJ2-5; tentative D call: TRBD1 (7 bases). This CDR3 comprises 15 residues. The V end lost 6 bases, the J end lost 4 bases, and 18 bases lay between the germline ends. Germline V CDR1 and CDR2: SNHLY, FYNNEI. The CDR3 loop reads CASRQGDSPRETQYF. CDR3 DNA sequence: TGTGCCAGCAGGCAGGGGGACTCCCCCCGAGAGACCCAGTACTTC.

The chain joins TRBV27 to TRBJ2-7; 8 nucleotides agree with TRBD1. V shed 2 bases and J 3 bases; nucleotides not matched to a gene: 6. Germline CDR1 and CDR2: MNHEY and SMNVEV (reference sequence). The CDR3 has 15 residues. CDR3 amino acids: CASSLKGTGGYEQYF. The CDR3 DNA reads TGTGCCAGCAGTTTAAAAGGTACAGGGGGCTACGAGCAGTACTTC.

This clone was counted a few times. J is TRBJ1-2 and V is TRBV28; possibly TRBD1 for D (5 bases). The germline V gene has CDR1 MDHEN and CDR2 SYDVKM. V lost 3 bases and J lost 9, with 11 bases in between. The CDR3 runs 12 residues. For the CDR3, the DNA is TGTGCCAGCAGTTTTAGGGGTATTCGCTACACCTTC. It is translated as CASSFRGIRYTF.

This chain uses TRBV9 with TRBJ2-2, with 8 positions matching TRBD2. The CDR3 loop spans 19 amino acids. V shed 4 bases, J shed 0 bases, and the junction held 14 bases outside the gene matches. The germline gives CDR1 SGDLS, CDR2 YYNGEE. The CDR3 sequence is CASSRGSGGPFANTGELFF. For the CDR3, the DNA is TGTGCCAGCAGCCGAGGGAGCGGGGGCCCGTTCGCGAACACCGGGGAGCTGTTTTTT.

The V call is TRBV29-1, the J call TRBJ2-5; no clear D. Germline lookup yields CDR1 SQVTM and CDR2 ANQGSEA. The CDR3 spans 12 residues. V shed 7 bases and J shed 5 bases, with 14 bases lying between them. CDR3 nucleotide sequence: TGCAGCGCAACTACCTCCCGGGAGACCCAGTACTTC. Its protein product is CSATTSRETQYF. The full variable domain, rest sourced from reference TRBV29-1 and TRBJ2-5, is SAVISQKPSRDICQRGTSLTIQCQVDSQVTMMFWYRQQPGQSLTLIATANQGSEATYESGFVIDKFPISRPNLTFSTLTVSNMSPEDSSIYLCSATTSRETQYFGPGTRLLVL.

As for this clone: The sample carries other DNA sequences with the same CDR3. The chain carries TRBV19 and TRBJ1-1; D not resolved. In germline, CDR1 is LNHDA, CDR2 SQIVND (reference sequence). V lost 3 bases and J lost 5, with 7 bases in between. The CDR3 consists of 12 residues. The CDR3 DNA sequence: TGTGCCAGTAGTATTCGGGGAACTGAAGCTTTCTTT. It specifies CASSIRGTEAFF.

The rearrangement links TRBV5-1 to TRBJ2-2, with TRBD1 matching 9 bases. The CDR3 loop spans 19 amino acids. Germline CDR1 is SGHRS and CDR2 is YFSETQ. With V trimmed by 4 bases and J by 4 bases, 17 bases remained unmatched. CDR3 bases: TGCGCCAGCAGCCCCGGGACAGGGTATTACTTTTCTAGCACCGGGGAGCTGTTTTTT. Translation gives CASSPGTGYYFSSTGELFF.

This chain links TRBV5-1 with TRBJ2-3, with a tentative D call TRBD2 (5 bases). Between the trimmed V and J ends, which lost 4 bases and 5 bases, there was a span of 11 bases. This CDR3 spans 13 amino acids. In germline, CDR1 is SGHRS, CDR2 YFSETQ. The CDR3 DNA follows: TGCGCCAGCAGCGTTGTAGGGAGAGATACGCAGTATTTT. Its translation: CASSVVGRDTQYF.

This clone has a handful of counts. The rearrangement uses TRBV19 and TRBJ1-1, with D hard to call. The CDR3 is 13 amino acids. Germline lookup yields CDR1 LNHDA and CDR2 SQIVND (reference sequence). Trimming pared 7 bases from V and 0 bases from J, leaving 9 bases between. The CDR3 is CASKSGVNTEAFF. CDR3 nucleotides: TGTGCCAGTAAATCGGGAGTGAACACTGAAGCTTTCTTT.

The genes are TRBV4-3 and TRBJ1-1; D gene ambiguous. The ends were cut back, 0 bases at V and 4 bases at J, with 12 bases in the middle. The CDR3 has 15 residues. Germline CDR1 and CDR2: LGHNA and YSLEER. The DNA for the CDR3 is TGCGCCAGCAGCCAAGATGGGCGGGGAGGCACTGAAGCTTTCTTT. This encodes CASSQDGRGGTEAFF.